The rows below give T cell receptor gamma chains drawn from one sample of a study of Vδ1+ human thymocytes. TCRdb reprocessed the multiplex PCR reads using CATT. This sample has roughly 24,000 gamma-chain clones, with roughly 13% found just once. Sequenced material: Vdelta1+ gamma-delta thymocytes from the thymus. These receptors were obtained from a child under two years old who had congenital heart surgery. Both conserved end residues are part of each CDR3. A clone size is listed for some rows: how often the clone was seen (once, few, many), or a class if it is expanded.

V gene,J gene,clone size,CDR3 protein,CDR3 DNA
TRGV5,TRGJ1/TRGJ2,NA,CATWGPFVLKKLF,TGTGCCACCTGGGGCCCCTTTGTCCTTAAGAAACTCTTT
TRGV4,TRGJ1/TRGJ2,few,CATWDVPYKKLF,TGTGCCACCTGGGATGTCCCCTATAAGAAACTCTTT
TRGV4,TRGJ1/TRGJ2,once,CATWDRSLAPPATQNYYKKLF,TGTGCCACCTGGGACAGGTCGCTGGCCCCGCCGGCCACCCAGAATTATTATAAGAAACTCTTT
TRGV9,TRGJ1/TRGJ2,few,CALWEVRGYKKLF,TGTGCCTTGTGGGAGGTGCGTGGTTATAAGAAACTCTTT
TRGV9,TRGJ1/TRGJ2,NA,CALWEVLLNGKLF,TGTGCCTTGTGGGAGGTGCTCCTTAACGGGAAACTCTTT
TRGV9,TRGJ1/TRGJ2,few,CASWEMAYYKKLF,TGTGCCTCGTGGGAGATGGCTTATTATAAGAAACTCTTT
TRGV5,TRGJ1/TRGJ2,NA,CATWDSSNYYKKLF,TGTGCCACCTGGGACAGCTCCAATTATTATAAGAAACTCTTT
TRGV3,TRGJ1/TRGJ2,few,CATWDPGDYKKLF,TGTGCCACCTGGGACCCCGGGGATTATAAGAAACTCTTT
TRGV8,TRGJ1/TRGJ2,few,CATWVPWGNGKKLF,TGTGCCACCTGGGTCCCCTGGGGGAACGGTAAGAAACTCTTT
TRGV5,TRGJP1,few,CATWDRRGFKIF,TGTGCCACCTGGGACAGGAGGGGGTTCAAGATATTT
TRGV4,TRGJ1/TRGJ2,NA,CATWKLNYYKKLF,TGTGCCACCTGGAAGTTAAATTATTATAAGAAACTCTTT
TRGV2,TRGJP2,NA,CATWFSSDWIKTF,TGTGCCACCTGGTTTAGTAGTGATTGGATCAAGACGTTT
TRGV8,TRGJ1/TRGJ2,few,CATCVLCDEKLF,TGTGCCACCTGTGTTTTGTGTGATGAGAAACTCTTT
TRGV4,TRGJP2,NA,CATWNGKSDWIKTF,TGTGCCACCTGGAATGGGAAGAGTGATTGGATCAAGACGTTT
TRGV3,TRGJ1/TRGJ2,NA,CATWDRPSLNKKLF,TGTGCCACCTGGGACAGGCCTTCTCTAAATAAGAAACTCTTT
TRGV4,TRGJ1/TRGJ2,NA,CATWDVPEAIKKLF,TGTGCCACCTGGGATGTTCCGGAGGCTATTAAGAAACTCTTT
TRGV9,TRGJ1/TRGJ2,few,CALWESKGGKLF,TGTGCCTTGTGGGAGTCAAAGGGAGGGAAACTCTTT
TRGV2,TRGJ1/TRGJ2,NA,CATWEGRTDYYKKLF,TGTGCCACCTGGGAAGGGCGTACCGATTATTATAAGAAACTCTTT
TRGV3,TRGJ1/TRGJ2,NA,CATWDRPFYKKLF,TGTGCCACCTGGGACAGGCCGTTTTATAAGAAACTCTTT
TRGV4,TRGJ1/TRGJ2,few,CATWKGGYKKLF,TGTGCCACCTGGAAGGGCGGTTATAAGAAACTCTTT
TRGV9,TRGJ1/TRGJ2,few,CALWDPSYYKKLF,TGTGCCTTGTGGGACCCGTCTTATTATAAGAAACTCTTT
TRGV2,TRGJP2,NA,CTTWDGPGSDWIKTF,TGTACCACCTGGGACGGGCCTGGTAGTGATTGGATCAAGACGTTT
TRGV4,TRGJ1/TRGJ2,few,CATWNRRYYKKLF,TGTGCCACCTGGAATAGGAGGTATTATAAGAAACTCTTT
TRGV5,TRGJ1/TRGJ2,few,CATWDRPSKKLF,TGTGCCACCTGGGACAGGCCCTCAAAGAAACTCTTT
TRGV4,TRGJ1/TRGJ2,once,CATWNGPLNSNYYKKLF,TGTGCCACCTGGAATGGGCCCCTGAATTCGAATTATTATAAGAAACTCTTT
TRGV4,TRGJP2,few,CATWESESSDWIKTF,TGTGCCACCTGGGAGTCTGAAAGTAGTGATTGGATCAAGACGTTT
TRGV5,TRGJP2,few,CATWDRRDRRGLGSDWIKTF,TGTGCCACCTGGGACAGGCGAGACAGACGAGGTCTGGGTAGTGATTGGATCAAGACGTTT
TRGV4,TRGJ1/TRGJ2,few,CATWLNYYKKLF,TGTGCCACCTGGTTAAATTATTATAAGAAACTCTTT
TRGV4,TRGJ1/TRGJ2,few,CATWNPIYYKKLF,TGTGCCACCTGGAACCCCATTTATTATAAGAAACTCTTT
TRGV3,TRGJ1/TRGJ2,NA,CATWNAPNYYKKLF,TGTGCCACCTGGAACGCTCCGAATTATTATAAGAAACTCTTT
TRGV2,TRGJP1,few,CATWDGNTTGWFKIF,TGTGCCACCTGGGACGGAAATACCACTGGTTGGTTCAAGATATTT
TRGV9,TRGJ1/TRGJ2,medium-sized,CALWEAHYYKKLF,TGTGCCTTGTGGGAGGCTCATTATTATAAGAAACTCTTT
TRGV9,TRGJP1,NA,CALWLDTGWFKIF,TGTGCCTTGTGGTTGGACACTGGTTGGTTCAAGATATTT
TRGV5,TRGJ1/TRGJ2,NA,CATWDGALYYKKLF,TGTGCCACCTGGGACGGTGCCCTTTATTATAAGAAACTCTTT
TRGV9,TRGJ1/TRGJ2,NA,CALCEMHKKLF,TGTGCCCTGTGTGAGATGCATAAGAAACTCTTT
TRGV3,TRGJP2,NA,CATWDSPPRSSDWIKTF,TGTGCCACCTGGGACTCCCCCCCGAGGAGTAGTGATTGGATCAAGACGTTT
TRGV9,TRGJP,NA,CALWEVLEELGKKIKVF,TGTGCCTTGTGGGAGGTGCTGGAGGAGTTGGGCAAAAAAATCAAGGTATTT
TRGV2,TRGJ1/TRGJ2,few,CATWDGQYKKLF,TGTGCCACCTGGGACGGGCAGTATAAGAAACTCTTT
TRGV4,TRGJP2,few,CATWDGLGSSDWIKTF,TGTGCCACCTGGGATGGACTAGGCAGTAGTGATTGGATCAAGACGTTT
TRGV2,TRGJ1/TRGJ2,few,CATWDGLKKLF,TGTGCCACCTGGGACGGGCTCAAGAAACTCTTT
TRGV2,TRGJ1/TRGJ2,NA,CATWDVEKLF,TGTGCCACCTGGGATGTGGAGAAACTCTTT
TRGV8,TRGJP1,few,CATWVEGTTGWFKIF,TGTGCCACCTGGGTGGAGGGTACCACTGGTTGGTTCAAGATATTT
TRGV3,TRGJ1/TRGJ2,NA,CATWDSHNHYKKLF,TGTGCCACCTGGGACAGCCATAATCATTATAAGAAACTCTTT
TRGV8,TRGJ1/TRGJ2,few,CATWDSPYYKKLF,TGTGCCACCTGGGATAGTCCTTATTATAAGAAACTCTTT
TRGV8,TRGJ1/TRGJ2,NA,CATWVPHKKLF,TGTGCCACCTGGGTCCCCCATAAGAAACTCTTT
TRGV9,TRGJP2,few,CALWAGDWIKTF,TGTGCCTTGTGGGCGGGTGATTGGATCAAGACGTTT
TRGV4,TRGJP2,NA,CATWRRDWIKTF,TGTGCCACCTGGAGACGGGATTGGATCAAGACGTTT
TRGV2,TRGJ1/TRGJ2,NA,CATWDGLGYKKLF,TGTGCCACCTGGGACGGGCTTGGATATAAGAAACTCTTC
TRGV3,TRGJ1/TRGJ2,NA,CATWDSPRGDKKLF,TGTGCCACCTGGGACAGCCCCCGGGGCGATAAGAAACTCTTT
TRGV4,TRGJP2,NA,CATWNGGGLGDWIKTF,TGTGCCACCTGGAATGGTGGGGGATTGGGAGATTGGATCAAGACGTTT
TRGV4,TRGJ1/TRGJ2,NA,CATWDGPRYYKKLF,TGTGCCACCTGGGATGGGCCAAGGTATTATAAGAAACTCTTT
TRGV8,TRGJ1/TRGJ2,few,CATWDRGYKKLF,TGTGCCACCTGGGATAGAGGATATAAGAAACTCTTT
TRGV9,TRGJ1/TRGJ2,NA,CALWEAPPYYKKLF,TGTGCCTTGTGGGAGGCGCCCCCTTATTATAAGAAACTCTTT
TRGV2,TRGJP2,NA,CATWDGPSNGSDWIKTF,TGTGCCACCTGGGACGGGCCGTCGAATGGTAGTGATTGGATCAAGACGTTT
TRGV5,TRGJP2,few,CATWDRVSSDWIKTF,TGTGCCACCTGGGACAGGGTTAGTAGTGATTGGATCAAGACGTTT
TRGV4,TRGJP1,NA,CATWDAADTTGWFKIF,TGTGCCACCTGGGATGCAGCCGATACCACTGGTTGGTTCAAGATATTT
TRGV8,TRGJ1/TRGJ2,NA,CATWSKGRKLF,TGTGCCACCTGGTCAAAAGGGAGGAAACTCTTT
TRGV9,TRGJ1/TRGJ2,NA,CALWAPGYKKLF,TGTGCCTTGTGGGCCCCCGGGTATAAGAAACTCTTT
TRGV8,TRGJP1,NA,CASPVGWFKIF,TGTGCCTCCCCGGTAGGCTGGTTCAAGATATTT
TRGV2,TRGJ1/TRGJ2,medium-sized,CATWDGQEKLF,TGTGCCACCTGGGACGGGCAAGAGAAACTCTTT